Detailed here is one T cell receptor (beta chain). Germline V gene lookup returns CDR1 MNHNS and CDR2 SASEGT. The V and J ends lost 1 base and 2 bases, in that order; junction bases with no gene match: 2. The CDR3 contains 15 residues. The data were taken from a study of blood T cell repertoires in COVID-19. The table came from immunoSEQ multiplex PCR; TCRdb's copy has only in-frame clones and leaves some out. The top ten hold 3% to 4% of the sample, which has roughly 250,000 clones, around 85% seen once. The source of this sequence is a woman aged 40-49 years with active or convalescent COVID-19. Material: peripheral blood. The chain is built from TRBV6-1 and TRBJ2-3; 8 nucleotides line up with TRBD1. This chain's CDR3 is CASSEGGQATDTQYF. CDR3 coding DNA: TGTGCCAGCAGTGAAGGGGGACAGGCCACAGATACGCAGTATTTT.